The 30 T cell receptor beta chains below come from one sample, sequenced in a study of CD8+CD57+ T cells in acquired aplastic anemia. Genomic DNA constituted the template upon which TCR beta VDJ and CDR3 profiling was performed. TCRdb ran MiXCR on the reads and lists one entry per CDR3 protein. The sample includes more than 150,000 distinct CDR3 sequences, almost 50% of them seen just once. The authors sequenced patients whose flow cytometry had shown CD8+CD57+ cell expansion. Sequencing used sorted CD4+, CD8+, or CD8+CD57+ T cells (not recorded which) from PBMCs. The receptor set was obtained from a human donor with aplastic anemia.

The chain links TRBV20-1 to TRBJ2-7, with D tentatively TRBD1 (6 bases). CDR1 DFQATT and CDR2 SNEGSKA come from the germline V gene (reference sequence). The CDR3 is 14 residues long. Trimming removed 3 bases from V and 2 bases from J, with 14 bases in between. Written as DNA, the CDR3 is TGCAGTGCTAGTGGGGACACGGGGACCTACGAGCAGTACTTC. The encoded protein is CSASGDTGTYEQYF.

The genes are TRBV2 and TRBJ2-5, with a weak D call TRBD1 (5 bases). The V end lost 3 bases, the J end lost 1 base, and 9 bases lay between the germline ends. CDR1 is SNHLY, CDR2 FYNNEI, per germline. CDR3 length: 14 amino acids. The CDR3 region is CASSEVGRQETQYF. The CDR3 DNA sequence: TGTGCCAGCAGTGAGGTGGGGCGCCAAGAGACCCAGTACTTC. Full variable domain (rest looked up from reference TRBV2 and TRBJ2-5): EPEVTQTPSHQVTQMGQEVILRCVPISNHLYFYWYRQILGQKVEFLVSFYNNEISEKSEIFDDQFSVERPDGSNFTLKIRSTKLEDSAMYFCASSEVGRQETQYFGPGTRLLVL.

The sample holds one count of this clonotype. The V and J genes are TRBV5-6 and TRBJ2-3, with TRBD2 matching over 11 bases. Germline V gene data show CDR1 as SGHDT and CDR2 as YYEEEE. V trimming: 7 bases; J trimming: 3 bases; junction bases outside the gene matches: 7. The CDR3 totals 15 residues. CDR3 loop: CASLIAGGLTDTQYF. CDR3 in DNA: TGTGCCAGCCTGATAGCGGGGGGGTTAACAGATACGCAGTATTTT.

This clonotype was seen many times. The chain joins TRBV9 to TRBJ2-7; D gene uncertain. Germline V lookup: CDR1 SGDLS, CDR2 YYNGEE. Deletions cut 2 bases from V and 2 bases from J, with 14 bases between. This CDR3 is built from 15 residues. CDR3 loop: CASSVDTRVTYEQYF. For the CDR3, the DNA is TGTGCCAGCAGCGTGGATACCCGGGTGACCTACGAGCAGTACTTC.

A single count supports this clonotype. The chain recombines TRBV7-2 with TRBJ2-5, with 11 positions matching TRBD1. CDR3 length equals 15 residues. The junction had 7 bases not matched to a gene; V was cut back by 8 bases and J by 2 bases. Germline V gene data show CDR1 as SGHTA and CDR2 as FQGNSA. CDR3 nucleotide sequence: TGTGCCAGCGGACGCGGGACAGGGGGACAAGAGACCCAGTACTTC. It encodes CASGRGTGGQETQYF.

This clonotype was counted at least ten times. The chain is built from TRBV6-5 and TRBJ2-5, with D possibly TRBD1 on 6 matching bases. The germline CDR1 and CDR2 sequences are MNHEY and SVGAGI. V was shortened by 2 bases and J by 7 bases, with 14 bases between the two germline ends. The length of the CDR3 is 14 residues. Here the CDR3 DNA reads TGTGCCAGCAGTTACGTTGGGGGCCGGGGGACCCAGTACTTC. It translates to CASSYVGGRGTQYF.

This clonotype was found many times. The chain links TRBV15 to TRBJ2-2, with D perhaps matching TRBD1 (6 bases). CDR1 and CDR2 (germline): LNHNV, YYDKDF (reference sequence). Trimming stripped 3 bases from V and 6 bases from J, with 11 bases between. This CDR3 has 14 residues. CDR3 in amino acids: CATSSRQVPGELFF. Written as DNA, the CDR3 is TGTGCCACCAGCAGTCGACAGGTCCCCGGGGAGCTGTTTTTT.

This sequence joins TRBV15 and TRBJ1-5; D not certain. Germline values: CDR1 LNHNV, CDR2 YYDKDF (reference sequence). There are 15 residues in the CDR3. Trimming shortened V by 3 bases and J by 0 bases, and 9 bases separated the two germline ends. CDR3 residues: CATSSDGDSNQPQHF. DNA for the CDR3: TGTGCCACCAGCAGCGACGGGGATAGCAATCAGCCCCAGCATTTT.

The table lists this clonotype with a count of one. This chain connects TRBV25-1 to TRBJ1-5, with D hard to call. CDR3 length: 14 amino acids. V was pared by 2 bases and J by 1 base, with 6 bases between. Germline lookup yields CDR1 MGHDK and CDR2 SYGVNS. The CDR3 bases are TGTGCCAGCAGTGAAATGGACAGCAATCAGCCCCAGCATTTT. This translates into CASSEMDSNQPQHF.

The chain employs TRBV10-3 and TRBJ2-3; TRBD2 matches at 7 bases. CDR1 and CDR2 (germline): ENHRY, SYGVKD. The CDR3 totals 15 residues. V was clipped by 2 bases and J by 5 bases; unmatched bases: 7. The CDR3 DNA reads as TGTGCCATCAGTGAGGGAAGCGGGGCGGGAGATACGCAGTATTTT. Encoded protein: CAISEGSGAGDTQYF.

The genes are TRBV24-1 and TRBJ2-1; 7 bases line up with TRBD2. Unmatched junction bases numbered 10, after V lost 4 bases and J lost 5 bases. Germline-derived CDR1 and CDR2 are KGHDR and SFDVKD. There are 16 residues in the CDR3. The CDR3 loop is CATSDLAAEDHNEQFF. The CDR3 DNA is TGTGCCACCAGTGACCTAGCGGCCGAAGATCACAATGAGCAGTTCTTC.

Many counts were recorded for this clonotype. The chain is built from TRBV20-1 and TRBJ1-5; no definite D call. There are 13 residues in the CDR3. From germline, CDR1 is DFQATT and CDR2 SNEGSKA (reference sequence). V was trimmed by 2 bases and J by 4 bases, leaving 9 bases between them. CDR3 DNA: TGCAGTGCTAGAAGGCAAGTAAATCAGCCCCAGCATTTT. This encodes CSARRQVNQPQHF.

This chain's CDR3 is CASQRGGSETQYF. The CDR3 region has the DNA TGTGCCAGCCAGCGGGGGGGCTCAGAGACCCAGTACTTC. This chain links TRBV19 with TRBJ2-5; 10 bases are shared with TRBD2. The CDR3 runs to 13 residues. From germline, CDR1 is LNHDA and CDR2 SQIVND (reference sequence). V dropped 9 bases and J dropped 4; count of bases not matched to a gene: 5.

The chain employs TRBV6-1 and TRBJ1-3; D is unclear. Trimming left V 4 bases short and J 0 bases short, with 7 bases between. This CDR3 has 14 amino acids. Per germline, CDR1 MNHNS and CDR2 SASEGT. CDR3 region: CASSVYCSGNTIYF. CDR3 nucleotides: TGTGCCAGCAGTGTCTATTGCTCTGGAAACACCATATATTTT.

There are a few counts of this clonotype. This chain uses TRBV6-5 with TRBJ1-6; weak D call: TRBD1 (6 bases). The CDR3 totals 16 residues. Germline CDR1 MNHEY, CDR2 SVGAGI. V lost 2 bases to trimming and J lost 8 bases, with 16 bases between them. DNA for the CDR3: TGTGCCAGCAGTTACGGGCGACAGGCCGCTGATTCACCCCTCCACTTT. Translating gives CASSYGRQAADSPLHF.

This clonotype occurred many times. V and J are TRBV5-1 and TRBJ2-2; unclear D gene. The germline V gene has CDR1 SGHRS and CDR2 YFSETQ. This CDR3 has 12 residues. Trimming left V 3 bases short and J 1 base short, with 1 base between. For the CDR3, the DNA is TGCGCCAGCAGCTGGAACACCGGGGAGCTGTTTTTT. Protein product: CASSWNTGELFF.

This chain links TRBV15 with TRBJ2-7; D unresolved. The CDR3 is 15 residues long. V was pared by 0 bases and J by 4 bases, with 13 bases between. The germline CDR1 and CDR2 sequences are LNHNV and YYDKDF (reference sequence). This CDR3 reads CATSRDPSPHYEQYF. CDR3 sequence (DNA): TGTGCCACCAGCAGAGATCCTTCCCCTCATTACGAGCAGTACTTC.

The chain joins TRBV6-1 to TRBJ1-5, with a tentative D call TRBD1 (5 bases). Germline assignment: CDR1 MNHNS and CDR2 SASEGT. The CDR3 extends over 15 amino acids. Trimming shortened V by 4 bases and J by 4 bases, and 14 bases separated the two germline ends. Here the CDR3 reads CASSGQGVGNQPQHF. The CDR3 DNA is TGTGCCAGCAGTGGTCAGGGCGTGGGGAATCAGCCCCAGCATTTT.

This clonotype was recorded at least ten times. J is TRBJ2-1 and V is TRBV6-2 or TRBV6-3; TRBD1 aligns across 7 bases. V gave up 5 bases and J gave up 8 bases; unmatched junction bases: 3. The CDR3 is made up of 12 amino acids. Per germline, CDR1 MNHEY and CDR2 SVGEGT. In DNA form, the CDR3 reads TGTGCCAGCAGTCTGACAGGGTATGAGCAGTTCTTC. Amino acid sequence: CASSLTGYEQFF.

This clonotype was seen at least ten times. V gene TRBV19 combines with J gene TRBJ1-6, with D tentatively TRBD1 (5 bases). The CDR3 has 16 amino acids. Germline V gives CDR1 LNHDA, CDR2 SQIVND (reference sequence). V lost 5 bases, J lost 8 bases, and 19 bases lay in between. This CDR3 reads CASSPEGTGGYSPLHF. In DNA, the CDR3 is TGTGCCAGTAGTCCCGAGGGGACCGGCGGCTATTCACCCCTCCACTTT.

This clonotype was detected ten times or more. The rearrangement joins TRBV13 to TRBJ2-1; no definite D call. From germline, CDR1 is PRHDT and CDR2 FYEKMQ (reference sequence). Trimming removed 3 bases from V and 7 bases from J, with 10 bases in between. The CDR3 is 13 residues long. The CDR3 loop is CASSFLQANEQFF. In nucleotides, the CDR3 is TGTGCCAGCAGCTTTCTGCAGGCTAATGAGCAGTTCTTC.

The V gene is TRBV10-3, the J gene TRBJ2-3, with 10 bases aligning to TRBD1. V trimming: 3 bases; J trimming: 6 bases; junction bases outside the gene matches: 3. This CDR3 spans 14 amino acids. Germline V gene lookup returns CDR1 ENHRY and CDR2 SYGVKD. CDR3 in DNA: TGTGCCATCAGTGACCCGGGACAGGGGGATACGCAGTATTTT. This sequence encodes CAISDPGQGDTQYF.

This clonotype was counted at least ten times. The CDR3 loop reads CASSRSDSRNSGANVLTF. The CDR3 nucleotides read TGTGCCAGCAGCCGATCGGACAGTCGGAATTCTGGGGCCAACGTCCTGACTTTC. V and J are TRBV7-9 and TRBJ2-6, with D perhaps matching TRBD1 (6 bases). Trimming left V 5 bases short and J 1 base short, with 18 bases between. The CDR3 covers 18 residues. CDR1 SEHNR and CDR2 FQNEAQ come from the germline V gene (reference sequence).

This clonotype was counted ten times or more. The gene calls are TRBV12-3 or TRBV12-4 and TRBJ1-6; D may be TRBD1 (6 bases). Trimming removed 6 bases at V and 12 bases at J, with 18 bases between. This CDR3 has 14 amino acids. CDR3 sequence (DNA): TGTGCCAGCAGCACATCCGGGACAAAGTTACCCCTCCACTTT. Translation gives CASSTSGTKLPLHF.

At least ten counts were recorded for this clonotype. The chain links TRBV19 to TRBJ2-2; D remains ambiguous. The germline gives CDR1 LNHDA, CDR2 SQIVND (reference sequence). The V gene lost 6 bases and the J gene lost 3 bases, with 14 bases spanning the gap. The CDR3 spans 15 residues. The CDR3 DNA reads TGTGCCAGTAGGCCCACAAGGTTGGACACCGGGGAGCTGTTTTTT. Its translation: CASRPTRLDTGELFF.

As regards this clonotype: This is likely a read error, given that the CDR3 carries no conserved phenylalanine or tryptophan at its end. This sequence joins TRBV10-3 and TRBJ2-3, with 8 bases aligning to TRBD1. Germline values: CDR1 ENHRY, CDR2 SYGVKD. The ends lost 10 bases at V and 0 bases at J; junction bases unmatched: 6. The CDR3 has 14 amino acids. The CDR3 is CATIQGGSTDTQYL. The CDR3 region has the DNA TGTGCCACAATACAGGGGGGAAGCACAGATACGCAGTATCTT.

V and J are TRBV6-1 and TRBJ2-3; D gene unclear. The V end was cut by 6 bases, the J end by 0 bases, with 13 bases between. Germline V gene data show CDR1 as MNHNS and CDR2 as SASEGT. The CDR3 totals 15 residues. The CDR3 nucleotides read TGTGCCAGCAGAGAAAACAGCTATAGCACAGATACGCAGTATTTT. Translation gives CASRENSYSTDTQYF.

This clonotype turned up a few times. The gene calls are TRBV24-1 and TRBJ1-6, with a tentative D call TRBD1 (6 bases). The CDR3 consists of 13 residues. V was pared by 4 bases and J by 8 bases, with 8 bases between. Germline assignment: CDR1 KGHDR and CDR2 SFDVKD. CDR3 DNA sequence: TGTGCCACCAGTGACAGGGGTGATTCACCCCTCCACTTT. Its translation is CATSDRGDSPLHF.

This chain links TRBV7-8 with TRBJ1-2; D is unresolved. Trimming took off 1 base at V and 6 bases at J, with 9 bases between the two ends. The CDR3 sequence is 13 residues long. Germline V gene data show CDR1 as SGHVS and CDR2 as FQNEAQ. CDR3 protein: CASSLEGNHGYTF. CDR3 in DNA: TGTGCCAGCAGCTTAGAGGGAAACCATGGCTACACCTTC.

The rearrangement joins TRBV30 to TRBJ2-7, with 8 positions matching TRBD2. The germline V gene encodes CDR1 GTSNPN and CDR2 SVGIG (reference sequence). V was pared by 6 bases and J by 2 bases, with 6 bases of the junction left unmatched. CDR3 length: 13 amino acids. DNA of the CDR3: TGTGCCTGTACTCGGGGGGGGGCCTACGAGCAGTACTTC. Its translation is CACTRGGAYEQYF.